This TCR beta chain is drawn from a study of cytomegalovirus exposure and HLA in healthy donors. This CDR3 is 14 amino acids long. Germline V gene sequence: CDR1 SGHTA, CDR2 FQGNSA. With 2 bases clipped from V and 3 bases from J, the junction kept 2 bases outside the gene matches. Findings of the study overall: Presence/absence comparisons presumed near-even sequencing depth among donors.

Comment on this clone: Its antigen is not identified.

The PCR employed 60 Vbeta primers together with 13 Jbeta primers. Clones were sequenced by immunoSEQ multiplex PCR, and TCRdb holds only the in-frame ones, with some missing. Among around 110,000 clones listed, around 74% were seen once. This receptor was identified in a woman between 40 and 55 years old in good health and CMV-seropositive. The sequencing input was PBMCs. The genes are TRBV7-2 and TRBJ2-7, with 9 bases lining up with TRBD1. The CDR3 coding sequence is TGTGCCAGCAGCTTAACAGGGGGCCTCTACGAGCAGTACTTC. Protein product: CASSLTGGLYEQYF.